This T cell receptor beta chain was observed in a study of blood T cells in healthy people across ages. Alongside a J-beta primer mix, a sample-barcoded 5' primer served in a second PCR lasting roughly 7 to 11 cycles. One entry per CDR3 protein results from TCRdb running MiXCR on the 5' RACE reads. The sample lists approximately 850,000 distinct CDR3 sequences, roughly 64% occurring once. Collection of around 10 milliliters of peripheral blood was performed for each donor. This clonotype was seen a few times. The antigen is not known. Study findings and constraints: When set beside aged donors, long-lived donors presented more naive CD4+ cells and higher diversity.

Specimen: blood. The source is a young man in good health.

CDR3 in DNA: TGTGCCAGCAGCCCGACAGGGTTGCATGAGCAGTTCTTC. This encodes CASSPTGLHEQFF. The J gene is TRBJ2-1, the V gene TRBV7-2; TRBD1 matches 7 bases. The CDR3 extends over 13 amino acids. J lost 8 bases, V lost 5 bases, and 6 bases had no gene match. Looked up from germline, CDR1 is SGHTA and CDR2 is FQGNSA. Filled out from reference TRBV7-2 and TRBJ2-1, the complete variable domain reads GAGVSQSPSNKVTEKGKDVELRCDPISGHTALYWYRQSLGQGLEFLIYFQGNSAPDKSGLPSDRFSAERTGGSVSTLTIQRTQQEDSAVYLCASSPTGLHEQFFGPGTRLTVL.